The rows below give T cell receptor beta chains drawn from one sample of a study of T-cell memory formation after mild COVID-19. TCRdb recomputed calls from the 5' RACE reads with MiXCR, one row per CDR3 protein. This sample has around 300,000 distinct CDR3 sequences, with roughly 13% found just once. The sequenced sample consisted of PBMCs or a T cell subset sorted from them (not recorded which). The receptors derive from a man aged 18 to 29 who had mild COVID-19 (a few samples of this study predate the infection). Cell type and time point are not known. CDR3s include the opening cysteine and the closing phenylalanine or tryptophan. The order of the fields is D gene, CDR3 length, clone size, V gene, J gene, CDR3 DNA, CDR3 protein. The D gene is left open where the match is weak. Clone size is shown for a subset of rows, as once, few, many or a class of expanded clone.

D gene: NA
CDR3 length: 15
clone size: few
V gene: TRBV20-1
J gene: TRBJ2-3
CDR3 DNA: TGCAGTGCTAGGAGTTTGGGGGAAGGAACAGATACGCAGTATTTT
CDR3 protein: CSARSLGEGTDTQYF

D gene: NA
CDR3 length: 14
clone size: NA
V gene: TRBV4-1
J gene: TRBJ1-1
CDR3 DNA: TGCGCCAGCAGCCAAGAATCTCCTGGGCAGGAAGCTTTCTTT
CDR3 protein: CASSQESPGQEAFF

D gene: TRBD1
CDR3 length: 16
clone size: few
V gene: TRBV14
J gene: TRBJ2-2
CDR3 DNA: TGTGCCAGCAGCCACCGAGGGACAGGGGGCTCCGGGGAGCTGTTTTTT
CDR3 protein: CASSHRGTGGSGELFF

D gene: TRBD1
CDR3 length: 18
clone size: few
V gene: TRBV11-2
J gene: TRBJ1-1
CDR3 DNA: TGTGCCAGCAGCTTACCCTTGGGACAGGGTTGGAGGGACACTGAAGCTTTCTTT
CDR3 protein: CASSLPLGQGWRDTEAFF

D gene: TRBD2
CDR3 length: 14
clone size: once
V gene: TRBV2
J gene: TRBJ2-1
CDR3 DNA: TGTGCCAGCAGTGTACGGGGGGGCAACAATGAGCAGTTCTTC
CDR3 protein: CASSVRGGNNEQFF

D gene: NA
CDR3 length: 14
clone size: NA
V gene: TRBV7-2
J gene: TRBJ2-5
CDR3 DNA: TGTGCCAGCAGCTGGCAGGGTGGGCAAGAGACCCAGTACTTC
CDR3 protein: CASSWQGGQETQYF

D gene: NA
CDR3 length: 13
clone size: many
V gene: TRBV12-3/TRBV12-4
J gene: TRBJ1-1
CDR3 DNA: TGTGCCAGCAGTCTTAGACCTACGACTGAAGCTTTCTTT
CDR3 protein: CASSLRPTTEAFF

D gene: NA
CDR3 length: 11
clone size: few
V gene: TRBV9
J gene: TRBJ2-2
CDR3 DNA: TGTGCCAGCGGCAGTTACGGGGAGCTGTTTTTT
CDR3 protein: CASGSYGELFF

D gene: NA
CDR3 length: 15
clone size: NA
V gene: TRBV25-1
J gene: TRBJ2-7
CDR3 DNA: TGTGCCAGCAGTGCCCCGGGGCGGCGGTCGTACGAGCAGTACTTC
CDR3 protein: CASSAPGRRSYEQYF

D gene: NA
CDR3 length: 12
clone size: NA
V gene: TRBV11-1
J gene: TRBJ1-2
CDR3 DNA: TGTGCCAGCAGCTCCTGGACAGATGGCTACACCTTC
CDR3 protein: CASSSWTDGYTF

D gene: TRBD1
CDR3 length: 15
clone size: NA
V gene: TRBV20-1
J gene: TRBJ1-6
CDR3 DNA: TGCAGTGCTAGAGGTCCGACAGGGGCGAATTCACCCCTCCACTTT
CDR3 protein: CSARGPTGANSPLHF

D gene: TRBD2
CDR3 length: 13
clone size: few
V gene: TRBV5-1
J gene: TRBJ2-5
CDR3 DNA: TGCGCCAGCACGGGAGGACCAAAGGGGACCCAGTACTTC
CDR3 protein: CASTGGPKGTQYF

D gene: NA
CDR3 length: 13
clone size: NA
V gene: TRBV6-6
J gene: TRBJ2-5
CDR3 DNA: TGTGCCAGCAGTTCTTACCCCCCAGAGACCCAGTACTTC
CDR3 protein: CASSSYPPETQYF

D gene: NA
CDR3 length: 12
clone size: NA
V gene: TRBV20-1
J gene: TRBJ2-1
CDR3 DNA: TGCAGTGCTAGACCACCCATCAATGAGCAGTTCTTC
CDR3 protein: CSARPPINEQFF

D gene: NA
CDR3 length: 15
clone size: NA
V gene: TRBV5-1
J gene: TRBJ2-3
CDR3 DNA: TGCGCCAGCAACCGACACTGGGGGGCTGGAGATACGCAGTATTTT
CDR3 protein: CASNRHWGAGDTQYF

D gene: NA
CDR3 length: 11
clone size: NA
V gene: TRBV3-1
J gene: TRBJ1-2
CDR3 DNA: TGTGCCAGCAGCCAAGATATTGGCTACACCTTC
CDR3 protein: CASSQDIGYTF

D gene: NA
CDR3 length: 14
clone size: NA
V gene: TRBV5-1
J gene: TRBJ2-2
CDR3 DNA: TGCGCCAGCAGCTTGGTTGTCGCTGGCGGGGAGCTGTTTTTT
CDR3 protein: CASSLVVAGGELFF

D gene: NA
CDR3 length: 18
clone size: many
V gene: TRBV21-1
J gene: TRBJ2-5
CDR3 DNA: TGTGCCAGCAGCAAAGTTGGGCTAGCGGACCTGTACCAAGAGACCCAGTACTTC
CDR3 protein: CASSKVGLADLYQETQYF

D gene: TRBD1
CDR3 length: 13
clone size: NA
V gene: TRBV5-5
J gene: TRBJ1-5
CDR3 DNA: TGTGCCAGCAGCTTTGAGTCCGGGACAGCCCAGCATTTT
CDR3 protein: CASSFESGTAQHF

D gene: TRBD2
CDR3 length: 17
clone size: few
V gene: TRBV5-1
J gene: TRBJ2-3
CDR3 DNA: TGCGCCAGCAGCTCTACACCTACTAGCGGGGAAAGAGATACGCAGTATTTT
CDR3 protein: CASSSTPTSGERDTQYF

D gene: NA
CDR3 length: 13
clone size: few
V gene: TRBV29-1
J gene: TRBJ2-3
CDR3 DNA: TGCAGCGCCCGAGGGGGGGAATCAGATACGCAGTATTTT
CDR3 protein: CSARGGESDTQYF

D gene: TRBD2
CDR3 length: 16
clone size: few
V gene: TRBV7-2
J gene: TRBJ2-1
CDR3 DNA: TGTGCCAGCAGCTCACGCTTTAGCGGGGGGCCCAATGAGCAGTTCTTC
CDR3 protein: CASSSRFSGGPNEQFF

D gene: TRBD1
CDR3 length: 16
clone size: NA
V gene: TRBV28
J gene: TRBJ1-1
CDR3 DNA: TGTGCCAGCAGTCCATGGACCGGGACAGCGAACACTGAAGCTTTCTTT
CDR3 protein: CASSPWTGTANTEAFF

D gene: NA
CDR3 length: 15
clone size: few
V gene: TRBV7-9
J gene: TRBJ2-1
CDR3 DNA: TGTGCCAGCAGCTTCCCGGACAGAGCCTACAATGAGCAGTTCTTC
CDR3 protein: CASSFPDRAYNEQFF

D gene: TRBD1
CDR3 length: 15
clone size: NA
V gene: TRBV29-1
J gene: TRBJ1-2
CDR3 DNA: TGCAGCGTTGTCCCGTTGACAGGGGATAACTATGGCTACACCTTC
CDR3 protein: CSVVPLTGDNYGYTF

D gene: NA
CDR3 length: 13
clone size: few
V gene: TRBV30
J gene: TRBJ1-5
CDR3 DNA: TGTGCCTGGAGTGTTCGGTTCGATCAGCCCCAGCATTTT
CDR3 protein: CAWSVRFDQPQHF

D gene: NA
CDR3 length: 13
clone size: NA
V gene: TRBV7-3
J gene: TRBJ1-1
CDR3 DNA: TGTGCCAGCAGCTTAACGACCGACACTGAAGCTTTCTTT
CDR3 protein: CASSLTTDTEAFF

D gene: TRBD2
CDR3 length: 17
clone size: few
V gene: TRBV7-2
J gene: TRBJ2-5
CDR3 DNA: TGTGCCAGCAGTTTCGGGACTAGCGGAGGGTGGGAAGAGACCCAGTACTTC
CDR3 protein: CASSFGTSGGWEETQYF

D gene: NA
CDR3 length: 14
clone size: NA
V gene: TRBV7-2
J gene: TRBJ2-1
CDR3 DNA: TGTGCCAGCGACAGGGCGGGGGGTCGGAATGAGCAGTTCTTC
CDR3 protein: CASDRAGGRNEQFF

D gene: NA
CDR3 length: 12
clone size: many
V gene: TRBV7-6
J gene: TRBJ2-2
CDR3 DNA: TGTGCCAGCAGCTGGGGGGCGGGGGAGCTGTTTTTT
CDR3 protein: CASSWGAGELFF

D gene: NA
CDR3 length: 15
clone size: NA
V gene: TRBV7-2
J gene: TRBJ2-5
CDR3 DNA: TGTGCCAGCAGCCCCGCGAGGGGCTCGGGAGAGACCCAGTACTTC
CDR3 protein: CASSPARGSGETQYF

D gene: NA
CDR3 length: 14
clone size: NA
V gene: TRBV7-2
J gene: TRBJ1-4
CDR3 DNA: TGTGCCAGCAGCCCCCAGGGTTCTAATGAAAAACTGTTTTTT
CDR3 protein: CASSPQGSNEKLFF

D gene: TRBD1
CDR3 length: 14
clone size: NA
V gene: TRBV5-1
J gene: TRBJ2-1
CDR3 DNA: TGCGCCAGCCGATCCGGGACAGACTACAATGAGCAGTTCTTC
CDR3 protein: CASRSGTDYNEQFF

D gene: TRBD1
CDR3 length: 18
clone size: few
V gene: TRBV4-1
J gene: TRBJ1-6
CDR3 DNA: TGCGCCAGCAGCCAATTTACAGGGGAGGTGTCCTATAATTCACCCCTCCACTTT
CDR3 protein: CASSQFTGEVSYNSPLHF

D gene: NA
CDR3 length: 16
clone size: few
V gene: TRBV4-3
J gene: TRBJ2-1
CDR3 DNA: TGCGCCAGCAGCCAAGAAGGTACAGGGATATACAATGAGCAGTTCTTC
CDR3 protein: CASSQEGTGIYNEQFF

D gene: NA
CDR3 length: 15
clone size: many
V gene: TRBV7-2
J gene: TRBJ2-3
CDR3 DNA: TGTGCCAGCAGTCAAGGCGCAGTTAGCACAGATACGCAGTATTTT
CDR3 protein: CASSQGAVSTDTQYF

D gene: NA
CDR3 length: 14
clone size: many
V gene: TRBV21-1
J gene: TRBJ1-6
CDR3 DNA: TGTGCCAGCAGGACAGGGGCATATAATTCACCCCTCCACTTT
CDR3 protein: CASRTGAYNSPLHF

D gene: TRBD2
CDR3 length: 13
clone size: few
V gene: TRBV6-5
J gene: TRBJ2-3
CDR3 DNA: TGTGCCAGCAGGGAACGGGGGGGGCGGGCGCAGTATTTT
CDR3 protein: CASRERGGRAQYF

D gene: NA
CDR3 length: 12
clone size: NA
V gene: TRBV12-3/TRBV12-4
J gene: TRBJ1-1
CDR3 DNA: TGTGCCAGCAGGCGGGGGAACGCTGAAGCTTTCTTT
CDR3 protein: CASRRGNAEAFF

D gene: NA
CDR3 length: 14
clone size: many
V gene: TRBV12-3/TRBV12-4
J gene: TRBJ2-7
CDR3 DNA: TGTGCCAGCAGTCCGCCGGCTAGCTCCTACGAGCAGTACTTC
CDR3 protein: CASSPPASSYEQYF

D gene: NA
CDR3 length: 14
clone size: NA
V gene: TRBV2
J gene: TRBJ1-5
CDR3 DNA: TGTGCCAGCAGTGACAAGGGGCTGGATCAGCCCCAGCATTTT
CDR3 protein: CASSDKGLDQPQHF

D gene: TRBD2
CDR3 length: 16
clone size: few
V gene: TRBV3-1
J gene: TRBJ2-4
CDR3 DNA: TGTGCCAGCAGCCAAGGAAGCGGGGAAGCCAAAAACATTCAGTACTTC
CDR3 protein: CASSQGSGEAKNIQYF

D gene: TRBD1
CDR3 length: 15
clone size: few
V gene: TRBV18
J gene: TRBJ2-7
CDR3 DNA: TGTGCCAGCTCACCTTCGGGACAGGGGGCAGGGGAGCAGTACTTC
CDR3 protein: CASSPSGQGAGEQYF

D gene: NA
CDR3 length: 11
clone size: few
V gene: TRBV6-5
J gene: TRBJ2-7
CDR3 DNA: TGTGCCAGCAGTTACTATGGGGAGCAGTACTTC
CDR3 protein: CASSYYGEQYF

D gene: TRBD2
CDR3 length: 16
clone size: NA
V gene: TRBV4-1
J gene: TRBJ2-2
CDR3 DNA: TGCGCCAGCAGCCAACTAGCGGGGGCGAACACCGGGGAGCTGTTTTTT
CDR3 protein: CASSQLAGANTGELFF

D gene: NA
CDR3 length: 13
clone size: NA
V gene: TRBV24-1
J gene: TRBJ2-3
CDR3 DNA: TGTGCCACCAGTGGTTCCGCCACAGATACGCAGTATTTT
CDR3 protein: CATSGSATDTQYF

D gene: NA
CDR3 length: 14
clone size: many
V gene: TRBV5-1
J gene: TRBJ2-2
CDR3 DNA: TGCGCCAGCAGCTTGCAATCGGACACCGGGGAGCTGTTTTTT
CDR3 protein: CASSLQSDTGELFF

D gene: NA
CDR3 length: 12
clone size: many
V gene: TRBV18
J gene: TRBJ2-2
CDR3 DNA: TGTGCCAGCTCACCGCCCGGAGGGGAGCTGTTTTTT
CDR3 protein: CASSPPGGELFF